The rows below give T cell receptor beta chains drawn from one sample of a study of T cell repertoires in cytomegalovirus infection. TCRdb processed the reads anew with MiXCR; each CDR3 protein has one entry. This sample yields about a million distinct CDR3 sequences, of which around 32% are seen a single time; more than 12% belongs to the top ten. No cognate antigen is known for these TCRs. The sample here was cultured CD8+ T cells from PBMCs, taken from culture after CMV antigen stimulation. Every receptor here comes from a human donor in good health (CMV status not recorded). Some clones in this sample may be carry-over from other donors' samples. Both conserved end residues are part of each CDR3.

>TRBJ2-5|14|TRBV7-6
CASSVMAGQETQYF
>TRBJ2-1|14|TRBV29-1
CSVRGVSKVIGQFF
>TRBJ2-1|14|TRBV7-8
CASSLAPFENEQFF
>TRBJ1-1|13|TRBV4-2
CASSQALGIEAFF
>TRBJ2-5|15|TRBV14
CASSHHLSYQETQYF
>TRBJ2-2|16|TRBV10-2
CASSVGGPPNTGELFF
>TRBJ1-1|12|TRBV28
CASSLYRAGAFF
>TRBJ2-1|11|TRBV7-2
CASSTAPQQFF
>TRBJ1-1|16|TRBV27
CASSWRWQGGNTEAFF
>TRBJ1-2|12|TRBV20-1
CSARGGSYGYTF
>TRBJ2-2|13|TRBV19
CASTDANTGELFF
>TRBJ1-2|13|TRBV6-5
CASSYLAADGYTF
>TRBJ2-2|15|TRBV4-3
CASSQGGPATGELFF
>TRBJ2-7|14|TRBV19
CASSIKDATGERYF
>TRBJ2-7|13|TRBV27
CASSLSRRGEQYF
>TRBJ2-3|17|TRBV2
CASSEAGTSRATDTQYF
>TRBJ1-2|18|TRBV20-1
CSARRRGGQGRSLWGYTF
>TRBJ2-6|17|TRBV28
CASRGKWGDGGANVLTF
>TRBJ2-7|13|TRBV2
CASSEARNFEQYF
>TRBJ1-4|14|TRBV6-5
CASSPGHPNEKLFF
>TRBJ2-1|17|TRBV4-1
CASSQDSIGGANNEQFF
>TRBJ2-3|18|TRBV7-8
CASSTPYTSGASADTQYF
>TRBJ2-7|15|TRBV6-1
CATKFRALLRDEQYF
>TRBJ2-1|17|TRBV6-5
CASSYSGTGRGINEQFF